This T cell receptor (beta chain) appears in the sequencing data of a study of cytomegalovirus exposure and HLA in healthy donors. A note on this clone: Its target is not known.

The study ran its PCR with 60 Vbeta and 13 Jbeta primers. TCRdb's table, derived via immunoSEQ multiplex PCR, lists solely in-frame clones and lacks some. The sample consists of more than 90,000 clones, 60% to 85% of them appearing once. The study's findings and limits: Later on, a genetic analysis was performed. It linked a missense variant in DCLRE1C with V- and J-gene trimming of TCR beta. Owing to their indistinguishability, certain V segments, notably TRBV6-2 and TRBV6-3, were excluded. One later analysis reportedly identified an Asian-associated ancestry cluster that showed fewer N-insertions than the approximately 710-donor mean.

V lost 7 bases to trimming and J lost 4 bases, with 16 bases between them. Germline assignment: CDR1 SNHLY and CDR2 FYNNEI. The CDR3 length is 15 residues. Sequenced: PBMCs. The sequence came from a man between 50 and 59 years old in good health and CMV-seropositive. The genes are TRBV2 and TRBJ1-4; D possibly corresponds to TRBD1 (6 bases). The CDR3 loop is CASTDATGHNEKLFF. The CDR3 DNA follows: TGTGCCAGCACCGACGCGACAGGCCATAATGAAAAACTGTTTTTT.